This is a list of T cell receptor beta chains from one sample in a study of cytomegalovirus exposure and HLA in healthy donors. The data were produced by immunoSEQ multiplex PCR, yet TCRdb's version contains in-frame clones alone and is incomplete. The sample has approximately 190,000 clones; around 83% are singletons. Material: PBMCs. All receptors derive from a woman younger than 30 in good health and CMV-seronegative. CDR3s include the opening cysteine and the closing phenylalanine or tryptophan. The D gene is left open where the match is weak. Not every row has a clone size; where given, it reads once, few, many or a size class.

v_gene	abundance	len	d_gene	j_gene	CDR3nt	CDR3aa
TRBV5-6	few	14	-	TRBJ1-1	TGTGCCAGCAGCCTCAGGGGTTATCGGGCTGAAGCTTTCTTT	CASSLRGYRAEAFF
TRBV6-5	-	15	-	TRBJ2-5	TGTGCCAGCAGCCGCGTTGAGAGCGCACAAGAGACCCAGTACTTC	CASSRVESAQETQYF
TRBV5-4	once	15	-	TRBJ2-2	TGTGCCAGCAGCACCTCTAGCTTCAACACCGGGGAGCTGTTTTTT	CASSTSSFNTGELFF
TRBV7-7	few	13	-	TRBJ1-1	TGTGCTAGCAGCTTAGACAGCAACACTGAAGCTTTCTTT	CASSLDSNTEAFF
TRBV28	-	12	TRBD1	TRBJ1-2	TGTGCCAGCGTATACAGGGGCCAGGGCTACACCTTC	CASVYRGQGYTF
TRBV7-8	-	18	TRBD1	TRBJ1-6	TGTGCCAGCAGCTTAATTTTTAGTGGGACAGGAGATAATTCACCCCTCCACTTT	CASSLIFSGTGDNSPLHF
TRBV5-8	-	19	TRBD2	TRBJ2-1	TGTGCCAGCAACGAAGGGACTAGCGGGAGAAGAAGATCCTACAATGAGCAGTTCTTC	CASNEGTSGRRRSYNEQFF
TRBV19	once	14	-	TRBJ1-5	TGTGCCACCCGACGTCGCGGATTGAATCAGCCCCAGCATTTT	CATRRRGLNQPQHF
TRBV6-5	-	15	-	TRBJ2-1	TGTGCCAGCAGTTTCTCAACCGGGGCCTACAATGAGCAGTTCTTC	CASSFSTGAYNEQFF
TRBV11-3	-	15	-	TRBJ1-4	TGTGCCAGCAGTTCCCGGGACAACCTTAATGAAAAACTGTTTTTT	CASSSRDNLNEKLFF
TRBV6-1	-	14	-	TRBJ2-7	TGTGCCAGCAGTGAACGGTGGCAGGGATACGAGCAGTACTTC	CASSERWQGYEQYF
TRBV10-1	-	15	TRBD1	TRBJ2-1	TGCGCCAGCAGTCGACAGGGCAGCTCCTACAATGAGCAGTTCTTC	CASSRQGSSYNEQFF
TRBV4-1	-	14	-	TRBJ1-1	TGCGTCAGCAGCCAAGATGGGCTGAACACTGAAGCTTTCTTT	CVSSQDGLNTEAFF
TRBV9	-	16	-	TRBJ1-2	TGTGCCAGCAGCGTAATGATGTGGGGCGAAATAGATGGCTACACCTTC	CASSVMMWGEIDGYTF
TRBV5-6	-	15	TRBD1	TRBJ1-5	TGTGCCAGCAGCTTGGGGACAGGCCACAATCAGCCCCAGCATTTT	CASSLGTGHNQPQHF
TRBV7-7	-	14	TRBD2	TRBJ2-1	TGTGCTAGCACCCGGACTAGCGGGAGGGGAGGGCAGTTCTTC	CASTRTSGRGGQFF
TRBV7-8	-	14	-	TRBJ1-4	TGTGCCAGCACCCCGGGGGGGGCGGGGGAAAAACTGTTTTTT	CASTPGGAGEKLFF
TRBV12-5	-	12	TRBD1	TRBJ1-1	TGTGCTAGTGCCCCTGACAGGGGACAAGCTTTCTTT	CASAPDRGQAFF
TRBV4-1	-	14	-	TRBJ2-5	TGCGCCAGCAGCCAAGGGCCGGGTCCGGGAACCCAGTACTTC	CASSQGPGPGTQYF
TRBV19	-	12	-	TRBJ1-5	TGTGCCAGCGGGACATTAAATCAGCCCCAGCATTTT	CASGTLNQPQHF
TRBV15	-	14	-	TRBJ2-3	TGTGCCACCAGCAGAGATCCGGGCACAGATACGCAGTATTTT	CATSRDPGTDTQYF
TRBV7-2	-	14	-	TRBJ1-4	TGTGCCAGCAGCTTTGTCGCAACTAATGAAAAACTGTTTTTT	CASSFVATNEKLFF
TRBV5-6	-	14	TRBD1	TRBJ2-1	TGTGCCAGCAGCCTCCGGGACAGGGGCTATGAGCAGTTCTTC	CASSLRDRGYEQFF
TRBV7-9	once	16	TRBD1	TRBJ2-4	TGTGCCAGCAGCTTAGGCCCCGGACAGGGTAAAAACATTCAGTACTTC	CASSLGPGQGKNIQYF
TRBV7-9	-	16	TRBD1	TRBJ2-2	TGTGCCAGCAGCTTGGGGACAGGGATTTACACCGGGGAGCTGTTTTTT	CASSLGTGIYTGELFF
TRBV2	once	14	-	TRBJ2-5	TGTGCCAGCAGGAGGCAGGGGTTTCAAGAGACCCAGTACTTC	CASRRQGFQETQYF
TRBV18	-	16	TRBD1	TRBJ1-2	TGTGCCAGCTCAGAAATCGGACAGGGGAAGATTACTGGCTACACCTTC	CASSEIGQGKITGYTF
TRBV11-2	-	15	TRBD1	TRBJ2-5	TGTGCCAGCAGCTTAGTACAGGGGGGACAAGAGACCCAGTACTTC	CASSLVQGGQETQYF
TRBV7-2	-	19	-	TRBJ1-2	TGTGCCAGCAGCGCTACATCCGGGAACAGGGTAGTTCTGGCCTATGGCTACACCTTC	CASSATSGNRVVLAYGYTF
TRBV28	-	17	TRBD1	TRBJ2-1	TGTGCCAGCAGTCCCCTAGGACAGGGGCAGAGGAACAATGAGCAGTTCTTC	CASSPLGQGQRNNEQFF
TRBV7-9	-	15	TRBD2	TRBJ2-1	TGTGCCAGCAGCGGACTAGCGGGATCCTACAATGAGCAGTTCTTC	CASSGLAGSYNEQFF
TRBV7-2	-	15	TRBD2	TRBJ2-1	TGTGCCAGCAGCTATACTAGCGGGAGGGGCAATGAGCAGTTCTTC	CASSYTSGRGNEQFF
TRBV18	once	15	TRBD1	TRBJ2-1	TGTGCCAGCTCACCAGAGGGGACAGGGGTCAATGAGCAGTTCTTC	CASSPEGTGVNEQFF
TRBV21-1	-	22	-	TRBJ2-1	TGTGCCAGCAGCAAAGGGGCAAACAGGCCAATGGTTCCCGGAACATTATACAATGAGCAGTTCTTC	CASSKGANRPMVPGTLYNEQFF
TRBV7-9	-	14	-	TRBJ1-5	TGTGCCAGCAGCTTCGGGGGGGAGTCGCAGCCCCAGCATTTT	CASSFGGESQPQHF
TRBV4-3	-	15	-	TRBJ2-1	TGCGCCAGCAGCCAAGATCTCAGGGCTCTCCATGAGCAGTTCTTC	CASSQDLRALHEQFF
TRBV5-1	-	16	TRBD2	TRBJ2-7	TGCGCCAGCAGCTTGGGGTGGGGCGGGAGGGCCGACGAGCAGTACTTC	CASSLGWGGRADEQYF
TRBV4-1	-	17	TRBD2	TRBJ2-1	TGCGCCAGCAGCCAAGTAGGTTCGCGACTAGCGGGACGGGAGCAGTTCTTC	CASSQVGSRLAGREQFF
TRBV19	-	16	TRBD1	TRBJ1-2	TGTGCCAGTAGTACATTACCCGGGACAGGGGGTCATGGCTACACCTTC	CASSTLPGTGGHGYTF
TRBV27	-	14	-	TRBJ2-2	TGTGCCAGCACCCAGGGACTTAACACCGGGGAGCTGTTTTTT	CASTQGLNTGELFF
TRBV6-5	-	15	TRBD1	TRBJ2-7	TGTGCCAGCAGCCCCTTCCGGGACAGACCCTACGAGCAGTACTTC	CASSPFRDRPYEQYF
TRBV6-5	-	13	-	TRBJ2-1	TGTGCCAGCAGTTACTCTAGCGGTAAGGAGCAGTTCTTC	CASSYSSGKEQFF
TRBV5-4	-	16	TRBD2	TRBJ2-3	TGTGCCAGCAGCGCCAAGCTAGCGGGTGGTGCAGATACGCAGTATTTT	CASSAKLAGGADTQYF
TRBV19	-	11	-	TRBJ1-1	TGTGCCAGTAGTACGGGACTCGAAGCTTTCTTT	CASSTGLEAFF
TRBV27	-	13	TRBD2	TRBJ2-1	TGTGCCAGCAGTTCCGGGACTAGCGAGGGACTGTTCTTC	CASSSGTSEGLFF
TRBV4-1	-	15	-	TRBJ2-7	TGCGCCAGCAGCCAAGAGAATAGGGGCACGTACGAGCAGTACTTC	CASSQENRGTYEQYF
TRBV5-6	-	17	TRBD1	TRBJ1-5	TGTGCCAGCAGCCGACAGGGATCGGGATATAGCAATCAGCCCCAGCATTTT	CASSRQGSGYSNQPQHF
TRBV10-1	-	15	TRBD2	TRBJ2-1	TGCGCCAGCAGTGAGGTCGGGATAGCGGGAAATGAGCAGTTCTTC	CASSEVGIAGNEQFF
TRBV9	-	15	-	TRBJ2-1	TGTGCCAGCAGCGTAGCTCAGGGGGGCCACAATGAGCAGTTCTTC	CASSVAQGGHNEQFF
TRBV7-9	-	16	-	TRBJ2-4	TGTTCCAGCAGCGTCGACAGTTTTGTAGCCAAAAACATTCAGTACTTC	CSSSVDSFVAKNIQYF
TRBV7-9	-	16	TRBD1	TRBJ2-1	TGTGCCAGCAGCCGCGCCGGGACAGGGGCGCACAATGAGCAGTTCTTC	CASSRAGTGAHNEQFF
TRBV18	-	18	TRBD1	TRBJ2-7	TGTGCCAGCTCACCACCGGGACAGGGGGCAGGATGGGGATACGAGCAGTACTTC	CASSPPGQGAGWGYEQYF
TRBV28	-	17	TRBD2	TRBJ2-1	TGTGCCAGCAGTTTGCCTAGCGGGAGGCCAGGCCACAATGAGCAGTTCTTC	CASSLPSGRPGHNEQFF
TRBV5-6	-	15	-	TRBJ2-7	TGTGCCAGCAGCCGACGCACACCGGGATTCTACGAGCAGTACTTC	CASSRRTPGFYEQYF
TRBV7-2	-	14	TRBD2	TRBJ2-3	TGTGCCAGCAGCGGACTAGGGATCACAGATACGCAGTATTTT	CASSGLGITDTQYF
TRBV5-4	-	19	TRBD1	TRBJ1-2	TGTGCCAGCAGCTTGGAAAGTAGGGTGGGGACAGGTTCTTACTATGGCTACACCTTC	CASSLESRVGTGSYYGYTF
TRBV25-1	-	18	-	TRBJ2-7	TGTGCCAGCCGTTCGGGAAAACTAGCTCCTCGTTTGCGCGACGAGCAGTACTTC	CASRSGKLAPRLRDEQYF
TRBV11-2	-	13	-	TRBJ2-7	TGTGCCAGCAGCTTCAAGGGGTTGGGCGAGCAGTACTTC	CASSFKGLGEQYF